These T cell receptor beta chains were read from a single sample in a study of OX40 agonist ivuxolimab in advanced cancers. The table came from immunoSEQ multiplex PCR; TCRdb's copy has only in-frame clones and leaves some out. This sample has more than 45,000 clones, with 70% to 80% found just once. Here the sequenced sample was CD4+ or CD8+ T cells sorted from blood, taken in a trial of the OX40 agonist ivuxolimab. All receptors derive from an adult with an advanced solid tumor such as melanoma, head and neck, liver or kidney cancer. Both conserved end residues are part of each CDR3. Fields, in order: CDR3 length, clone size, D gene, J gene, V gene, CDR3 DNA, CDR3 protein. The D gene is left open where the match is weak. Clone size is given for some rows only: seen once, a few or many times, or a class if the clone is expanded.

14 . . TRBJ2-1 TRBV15 TGTGCCACCAGCCGGACCTCCTCCTACAATGAGCAGTTCTTC CATSRTSSYNEQFF
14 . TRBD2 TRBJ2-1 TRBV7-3 TGTGCCAGCAGCTCCGGCGGGGGGGCGGTTGAGCAGTTCTTC CASSSGGGAVEQFF
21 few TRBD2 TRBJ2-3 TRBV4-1 TGCGCCAGCAGCCGAAGCAGGTTAGGACTAGCGGGAGGGCCTGTCACAGATACGCAGTATTTT CASSRSRLGLAGGPVTDTQYF
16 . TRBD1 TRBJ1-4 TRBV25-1 TGTGCCAGCAGTGCCCTCGACAGGGGGACCAATGAAAAACTGTTTTTT CASSALDRGTNEKLFF
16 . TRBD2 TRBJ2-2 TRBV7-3 TGTGCCAGCAGCTTAACAATAGCGGGAGACACCGGGGAGCTGTTTTTT CASSLTIAGDTGELFF
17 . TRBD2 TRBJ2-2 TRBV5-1 TGCGCCAGCAGCTCAGGACTAGCGGGAATGTCGGCCGGGGAGCTGTTTTTT CASSSGLAGMSAGELFF
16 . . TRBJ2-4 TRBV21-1 TGTGCCAGCAGCAAAGAAGTGAGGGGGGGCAAAAACATTCAGTACTTC CASSKEVRGGKNIQYF
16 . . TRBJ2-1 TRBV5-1 TGCGCCAGCAGCCCCGGGGTTAGCGGCTCCTTTAATGAGCAGTTCTTC CASSPGVSGSFNEQFF
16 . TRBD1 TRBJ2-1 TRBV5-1 TGCGCCAGCAGCTGGGCCGACAGGGCCGTAGACAATGAGCAGTTCTTC CASSWADRAVDNEQFF
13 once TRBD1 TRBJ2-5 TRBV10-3 TGTGCCACGACAGGACAGGGGCAAGAGACCCAGTACTTC CATTGQGQETQYF